This T cell receptor (beta chain) was sequenced for a study of shared clonotypes between healthy human individuals. Study-level background: CD4 naive and memory got three plates each, CD8 naive two, CD8 memory one. Study-wide points: Clonotype sharing among donors was expected to depend on sequencing depth. Compared with clonotypes that all four donors shared, non-shared clonotypes had lower generation probabilities.

Assay: immunoSEQ multiplex PCR; the TCRdb copy retains only in-frame clones and omits some. The data hold about 960,000 clones, with less than 85% observed a single time. CDR3 length: 14 amino acids. Germline V gene lookup returns CDR1 SGHRS and CDR2 YFSETQ. V lost 4 bases to trimming and J lost 6 bases, with 16 bases between them. As to this clone: As yet, its antigen is unknown.

Source material: memory CD4+ T cells sorted from blood. The subset was: CD45RA-negative fraction. This sequence was found in a man between 18 and 29 years old in good health. This sequence joins TRBV5-1 and TRBJ1-2; tentative D call: TRBD1 (5 bases). The CDR3 sequence is CASSPQSRDDGYTF. In DNA, the CDR3 is TGCGCCAGCAGCCCCCAGAGCAGGGACGATGGCTACACCTTC.